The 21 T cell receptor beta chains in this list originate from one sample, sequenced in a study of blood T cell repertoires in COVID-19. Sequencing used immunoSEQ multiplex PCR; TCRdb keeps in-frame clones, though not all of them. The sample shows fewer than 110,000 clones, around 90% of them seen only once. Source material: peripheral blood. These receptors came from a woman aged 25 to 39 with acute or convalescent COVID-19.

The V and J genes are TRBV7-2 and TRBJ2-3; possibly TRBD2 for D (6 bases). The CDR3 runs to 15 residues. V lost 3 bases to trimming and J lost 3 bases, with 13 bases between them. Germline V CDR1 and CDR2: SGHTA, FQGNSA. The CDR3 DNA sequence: TGTGCCAGCAGCTTCCTTTACGGGGGAACAGATACGCAGTATTTT. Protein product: CASSFLYGGTDTQYF.

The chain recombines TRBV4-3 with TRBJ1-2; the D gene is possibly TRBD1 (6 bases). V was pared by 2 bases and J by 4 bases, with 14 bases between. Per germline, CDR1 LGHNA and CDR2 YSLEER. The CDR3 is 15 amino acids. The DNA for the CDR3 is TGCGCCAGCAGCCAAAACACCGGGACAATCTATGGCTACACCTTC. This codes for CASSQNTGTIYGYTF.

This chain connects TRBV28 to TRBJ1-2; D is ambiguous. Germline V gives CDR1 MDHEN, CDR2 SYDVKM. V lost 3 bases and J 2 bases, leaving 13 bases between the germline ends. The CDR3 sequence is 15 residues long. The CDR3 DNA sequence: TGTGCCAGCAGTTTGGACCCGAGAGGGAACTATGGCTACACCTTC. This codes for CASSLDPRGNYGYTF.

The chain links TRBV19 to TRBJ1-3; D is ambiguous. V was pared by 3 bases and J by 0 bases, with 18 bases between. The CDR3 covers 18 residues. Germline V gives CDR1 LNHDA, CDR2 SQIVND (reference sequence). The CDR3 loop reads CASSMPIAARVSGNTIYF. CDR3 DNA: TGTGCCAGTAGTATGCCGATCGCGGCGAGGGTCTCTGGAAACACCATATATTTT.

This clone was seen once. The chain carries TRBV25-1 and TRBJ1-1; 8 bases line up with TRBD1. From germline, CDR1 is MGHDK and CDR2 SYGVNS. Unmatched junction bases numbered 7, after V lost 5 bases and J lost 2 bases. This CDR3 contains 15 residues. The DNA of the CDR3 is TGTGCCAGCAGTCCCATGGACAGGGATAACACTGAAGCTTTCTTT. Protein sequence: CASSPMDRDNTEAFF.

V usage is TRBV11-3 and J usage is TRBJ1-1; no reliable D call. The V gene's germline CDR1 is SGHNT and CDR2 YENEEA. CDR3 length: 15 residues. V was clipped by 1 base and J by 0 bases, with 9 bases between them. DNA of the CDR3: TGTGCCAGCAGCTTAGGCGGGTGGGTGAACACTGAAGCTTTCTTT. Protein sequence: CASSLGGWVNTEAFF. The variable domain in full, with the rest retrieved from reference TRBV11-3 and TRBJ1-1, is EAGVVQSPRYKIIEKKQPVAFWCNPISGHNTLYWYLQNLGQGPELLIRYENEEAVDDSQLPKDRFSAERLKGVDSTLKIQPAELGDSAVYLCASSLGGWVNTEAFFGQGTRLTVV.

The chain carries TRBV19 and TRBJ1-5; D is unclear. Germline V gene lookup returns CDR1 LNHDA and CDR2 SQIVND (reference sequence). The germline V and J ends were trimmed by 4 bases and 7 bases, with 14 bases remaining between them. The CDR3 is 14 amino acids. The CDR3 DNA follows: TGTGCCAGTAGTAAACGGTCAGGCGGGCAGCCCCAGCATTTT. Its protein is CASSKRSGGQPQHF. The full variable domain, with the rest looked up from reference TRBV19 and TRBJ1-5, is DGGITQSPKYLFRKEGQNVTLSCEQNLNHDAMYWYRQDPGQGLRLIYYSQIVNDFQKGDIAEGYSVSREKKESFPLTVTSAQKNPTAFYLCASSKRSGGQPQHFGDGTRLSIL.

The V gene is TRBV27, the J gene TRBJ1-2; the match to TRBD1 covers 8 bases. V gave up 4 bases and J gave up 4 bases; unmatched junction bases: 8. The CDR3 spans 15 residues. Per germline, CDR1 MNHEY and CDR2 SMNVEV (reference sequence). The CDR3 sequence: CASSSPGQGSYGYTF. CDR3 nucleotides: TGTGCCAGCAGTTCGCCCGGACAGGGTAGCTATGGCTACACCTTC.

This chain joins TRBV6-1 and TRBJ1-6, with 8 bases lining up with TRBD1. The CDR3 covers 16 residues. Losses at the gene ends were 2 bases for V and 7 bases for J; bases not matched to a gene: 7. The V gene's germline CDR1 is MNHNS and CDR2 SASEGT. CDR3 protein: CASSERDTGGNSPLHF. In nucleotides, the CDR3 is TGTGCCAGCAGTGAACGAGACACAGGGGGAAATTCACCCCTCCACTTT.

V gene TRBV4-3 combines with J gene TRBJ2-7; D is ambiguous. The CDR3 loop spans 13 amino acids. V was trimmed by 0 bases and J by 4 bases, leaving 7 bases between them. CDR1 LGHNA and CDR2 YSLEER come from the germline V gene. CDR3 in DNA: TGCGCCAGCAGCCAAGAGAGATATTACGAGCAGTACTTC. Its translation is CASSQERYYEQYF.

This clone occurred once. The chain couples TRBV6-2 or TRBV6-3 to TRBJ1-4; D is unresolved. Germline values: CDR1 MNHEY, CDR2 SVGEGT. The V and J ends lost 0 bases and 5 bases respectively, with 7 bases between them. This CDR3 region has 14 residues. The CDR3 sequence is CASSYSAYNEKLFF. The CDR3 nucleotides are TGTGCCAGCAGTTACTCTGCCTACAATGAAAAACTGTTTTTT.

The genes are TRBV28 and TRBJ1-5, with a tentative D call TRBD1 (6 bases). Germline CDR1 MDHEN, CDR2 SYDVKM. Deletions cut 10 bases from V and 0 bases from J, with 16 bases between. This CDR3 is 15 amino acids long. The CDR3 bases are TGTGCCAACGGGGGGCCAGGGTATAGCAATCAGCCCCAGCATTTT. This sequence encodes CANGGPGYSNQPQHF.

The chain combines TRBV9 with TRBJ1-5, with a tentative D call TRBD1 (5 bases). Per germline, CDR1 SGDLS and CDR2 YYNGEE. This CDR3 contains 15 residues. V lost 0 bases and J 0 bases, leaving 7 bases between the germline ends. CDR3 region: CASSVDGHSNQPQHF. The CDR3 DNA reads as TGTGCCAGCAGCGTAGACGGACATAGCAATCAGCCCCAGCATTTT.

CDR3 DNA sequence: TGTGCCAGCAGTCCCACCGCCGACAGGGGGCTTACTGAAGCTTTCTTT. Translated: CASSPTADRGLTEAFF. This rearrangement joins TRBV27 to TRBJ1-1; 10 positions agree with TRBD1. The CDR3 is 16 residues long. CDR1 is MNHEY, CDR2 SMNVEV, per germline (reference sequence). Losses at the gene ends were 5 bases for V and 5 bases for J; bases not matched to a gene: 11.

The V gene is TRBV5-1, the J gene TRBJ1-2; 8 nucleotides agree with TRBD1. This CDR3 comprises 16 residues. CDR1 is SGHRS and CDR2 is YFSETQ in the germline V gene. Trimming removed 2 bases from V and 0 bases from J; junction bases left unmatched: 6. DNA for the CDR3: TGCGCCAGCAGCTTAGGGACAGGCCTATCTAACTATGGCTACACCTTC. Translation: CASSLGTGLSNYGYTF.

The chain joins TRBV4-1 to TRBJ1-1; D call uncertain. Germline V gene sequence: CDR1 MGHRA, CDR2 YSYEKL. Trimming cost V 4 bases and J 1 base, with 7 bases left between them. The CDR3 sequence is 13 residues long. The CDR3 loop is CASSLVTNTEAFF. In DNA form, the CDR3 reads TGCGCCAGCAGCCTAGTTACGAACACTGAAGCTTTCTTT.

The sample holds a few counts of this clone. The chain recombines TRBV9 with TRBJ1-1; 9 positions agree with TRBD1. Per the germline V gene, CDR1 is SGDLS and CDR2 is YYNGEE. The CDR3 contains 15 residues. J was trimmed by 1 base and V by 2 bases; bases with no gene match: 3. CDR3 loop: CASSVTGGTNTEAFF. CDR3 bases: TGTGCCAGCAGCGTCACAGGGGGCACGAACACTGAAGCTTTCTTT.

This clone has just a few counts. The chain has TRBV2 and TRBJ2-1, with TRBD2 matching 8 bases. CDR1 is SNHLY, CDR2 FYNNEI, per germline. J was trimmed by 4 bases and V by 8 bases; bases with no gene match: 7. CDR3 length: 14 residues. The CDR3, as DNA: TGTGCCAGCGGTAGACTAGCGCGTTACAATGAGCAGTTCTTC. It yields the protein CASGRLARYNEQFF.

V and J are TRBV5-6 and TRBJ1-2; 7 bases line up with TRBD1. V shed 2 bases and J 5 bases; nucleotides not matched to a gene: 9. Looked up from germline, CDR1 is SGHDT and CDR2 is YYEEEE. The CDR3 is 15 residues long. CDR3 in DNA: TGTGCCAGCAGCTTCCAGGGACAGAACTTTTATGGCTACACCTTC. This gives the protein CASSFQGQNFYGYTF.

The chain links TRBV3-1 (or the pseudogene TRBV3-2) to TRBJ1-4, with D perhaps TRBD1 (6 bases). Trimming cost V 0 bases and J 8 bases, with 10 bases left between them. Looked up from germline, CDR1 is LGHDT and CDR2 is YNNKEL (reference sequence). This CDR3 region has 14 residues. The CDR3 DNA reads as TGTGCCAGCAGCCAAGACAGGGGTGGCGAAAAACTGTTTTTT. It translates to CASSQDRGGEKLFF.

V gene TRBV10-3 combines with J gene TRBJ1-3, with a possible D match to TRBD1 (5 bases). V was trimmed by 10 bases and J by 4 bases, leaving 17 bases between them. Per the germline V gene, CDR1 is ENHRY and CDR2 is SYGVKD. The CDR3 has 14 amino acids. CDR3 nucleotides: TGTGCCACAACTGGACACAGTAACGGAAACACCATATATTTT. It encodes CATTGHSNGNTIYF.